A single TCR beta chain is shown here with its context. With a J-beta primer mix and a sample-barcoded 5' primer, a second PCR ran roughly 6 to 12 cycles. TCRdb reprocessed the 5' RACE reads with MiXCR, giving one entry per CDR3 protein. The sample includes 600,000 to 1,000,000 distinct CDR3 sequences, 58% of them seen just once. Losses at the gene ends were 4 bases for V and 6 bases for J; bases not matched to a gene: 10. The CDR3 totals 15 residues. CDR1 and CDR2 from the germline V gene are DFQATT and SNEGSKA (reference sequence). This sample was taken from a study of blood T cells in healthy people across ages.

The receptor comes from a man aged 25-45 years in good health. The sequenced sample was blood. The gene calls are TRBV20-1 and TRBJ2-5; 11 bases agree with TRBD1. The CDR3 DNA follows: TGCAGTGCTAAAATCTCCGGGACAGGGGGAAAGACCCAGTACTTC. Translation: CSAKISGTGGKTQYF.